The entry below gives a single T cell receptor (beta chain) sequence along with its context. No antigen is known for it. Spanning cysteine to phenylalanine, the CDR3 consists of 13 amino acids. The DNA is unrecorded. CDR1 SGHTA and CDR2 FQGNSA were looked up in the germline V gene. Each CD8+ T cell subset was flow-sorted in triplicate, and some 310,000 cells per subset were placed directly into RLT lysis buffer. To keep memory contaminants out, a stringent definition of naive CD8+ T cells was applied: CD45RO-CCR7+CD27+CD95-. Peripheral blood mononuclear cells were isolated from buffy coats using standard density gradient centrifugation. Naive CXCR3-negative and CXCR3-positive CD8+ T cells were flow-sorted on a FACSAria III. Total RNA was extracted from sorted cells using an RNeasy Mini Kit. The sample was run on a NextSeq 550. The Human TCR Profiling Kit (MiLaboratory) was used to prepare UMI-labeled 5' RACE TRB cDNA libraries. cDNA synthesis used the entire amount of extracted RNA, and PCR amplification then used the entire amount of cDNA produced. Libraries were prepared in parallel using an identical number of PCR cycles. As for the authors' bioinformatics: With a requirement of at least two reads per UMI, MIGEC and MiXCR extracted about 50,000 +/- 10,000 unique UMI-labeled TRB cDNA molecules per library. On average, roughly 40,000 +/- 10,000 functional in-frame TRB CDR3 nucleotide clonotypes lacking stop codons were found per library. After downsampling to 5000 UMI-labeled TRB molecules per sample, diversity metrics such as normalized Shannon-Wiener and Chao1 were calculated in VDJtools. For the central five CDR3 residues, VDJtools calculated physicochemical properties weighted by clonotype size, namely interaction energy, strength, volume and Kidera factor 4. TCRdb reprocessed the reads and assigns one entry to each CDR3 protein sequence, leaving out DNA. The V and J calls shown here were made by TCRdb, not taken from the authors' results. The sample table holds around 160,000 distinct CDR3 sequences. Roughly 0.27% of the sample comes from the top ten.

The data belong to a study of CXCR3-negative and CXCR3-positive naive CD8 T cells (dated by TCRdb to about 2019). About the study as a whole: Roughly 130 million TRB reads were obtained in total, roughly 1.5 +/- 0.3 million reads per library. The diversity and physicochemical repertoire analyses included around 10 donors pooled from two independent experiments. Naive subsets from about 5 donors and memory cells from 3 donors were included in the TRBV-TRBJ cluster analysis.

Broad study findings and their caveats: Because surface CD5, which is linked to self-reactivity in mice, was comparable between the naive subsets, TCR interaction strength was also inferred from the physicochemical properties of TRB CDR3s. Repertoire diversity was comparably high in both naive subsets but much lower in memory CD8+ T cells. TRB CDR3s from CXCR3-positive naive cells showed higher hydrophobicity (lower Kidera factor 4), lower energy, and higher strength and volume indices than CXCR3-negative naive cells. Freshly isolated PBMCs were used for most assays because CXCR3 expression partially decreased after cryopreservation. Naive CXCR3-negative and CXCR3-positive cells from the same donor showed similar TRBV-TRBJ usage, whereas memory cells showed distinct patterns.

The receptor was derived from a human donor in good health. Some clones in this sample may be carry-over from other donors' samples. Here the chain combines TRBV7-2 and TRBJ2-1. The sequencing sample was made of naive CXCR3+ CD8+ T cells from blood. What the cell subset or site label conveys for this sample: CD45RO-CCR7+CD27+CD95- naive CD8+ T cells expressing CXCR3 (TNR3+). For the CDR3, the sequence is CASSSTVNNEQFF. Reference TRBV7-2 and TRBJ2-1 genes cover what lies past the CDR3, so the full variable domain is GAGVSQSPSNKVTEKGKDVELRCDPISGHTALYWYRQSLGQGLEFLIYFQGNSAPDKSGLPSDRFSAERTGGSVSTLTIQRTQQEDSAVYLCASSSTVNNEQFFGPGTRLTVL.